This TCR beta chain was recovered during a study of T-cell reconstitution after alpha-beta-depleted transplantation in children (TCRdb year 2016). Study-level background: Using TCR repertoire profiling, the study followed T-cell immune reconstitution in a quantitative way in children after TCRalphabeta/CD19-depleted allogeneic hematopoietic cell transplantation.

The paper's findings and limits, for the study overall: Hyperexpanded clone frequencies declined over subsequent months; after one year, T-cell counts and TCRbeta diversity were mostly attributed to newly produced T cells. In some patients, the high TCRbeta diversity seen at day 60 was put down to recipient T cells and intrathymic progenitors that had survived conditioning. The apparently early recovery of alphabetaT-cell counts about two months after transplant reportedly depended on only several hundred rapidly expanded clones that came from non-depleted graft cells.

The sample's treatment or condition label is to be understood as: allogeneic hematopoietic cell transplantation with graft depleted of TCRalphabeta T cells and CD19 B cells. TCRalphabeta/CD19-depleted allogeneic hematopoietic cell grafts were given to the transplant recipients, all of whom were children. Libraries were constructed by PCR. Sequencing relied on an Illumina HiSeq 2500. To normalize quantification of the TCRbeta repertoire, the TCR libraries were built with molecular barcoding that relied on unique molecular identifiers. TCRdb cleaned the public reads at Q25 with fastp, built clones with MiXCR and kept in-frame beta chains. CDR3 protein sequences are deduplicated, and each keeps its most common genes and DNA. Across this sample there are more than 15,000 distinct CDR3 sequences, with about an eighth seen only once. 70% to 80% of the sample lies in the top ten. Concerning this clonotype: This clone's antigen is unknown. No base quality values were provided; no much bigger clone lies one nucleotide off.

The sequencing here drew on PBMCs, mostly from graft donor cells, taken 180 days after TCRalphabeta/CD19-depleted stem cell transplant. This clonotype originated in a boy in the first two years of life who had a stem cell transplant for Wiskott-Aldrich syndrome, so the T cells may come from the graft donor.

The CDR3 amino acid sequence is: CATSRVGTANEQFF. The bases read TGTGCCACCAGCAGGGTAGGGACAGCGAATGAGCAGTTCTTC. Recombination joined TRBV15 with TRBJ2-1; the junction holds 7 bases that match TRBD1. V trim: 3 bases; J trim: 7 bases; unmatched bases: 6. The CDR3 numbers 14 residues from cysteine through phenylalanine. CDR3 DNA only is kept here, 42 bases in frame from base 1. As encoded in the germline V gene (reference sequence), CDR1 is LNHNV while CDR2 is YYDKDF.